The clone carrying this TCR beta chain came up once. With V trimmed by 2 bases and J by 3 bases, 5 bases remained unmatched. This CDR3 has 15 residues. CDR1 GTSNPN and CDR2 SVGIG come from the germline V gene (reference sequence). This sample was taken from a study of blood T cell repertoires in COVID-19. Study summary: Acute-phase and convalescent COVID-19 samples originated in the United States, Italy and Spain. T cells, B-cell-depleted T cells, or PBMCs provided the cDNA or gDNA that served as material.

Original handling: Reference gene primer amplification yielded estimated nucleated cell counts. Generated by immunoSEQ multiplex PCR, the TCRdb table keeps only in-frame clones and is missing some. V and J calls and clone size are as listed in that table; D and trimming were resolved from the DNA. The data hold 250,000 to 350,000 clones, with approximately 86% observed a single time. This TCR was sampled from a woman in her twenties or thirties who had recovered from COVID-19. The chain links TRBV30 to TRBJ1-5; 9 bases map to TRBD1. Sequencing input: peripheral blood. This CDR3 is CAWSTGTGYNQPQHF. The CDR3 region has the DNA TGTGCCTGGAGTACCGGGACAGGGTACAATCAGCCCCAGCATTTT.